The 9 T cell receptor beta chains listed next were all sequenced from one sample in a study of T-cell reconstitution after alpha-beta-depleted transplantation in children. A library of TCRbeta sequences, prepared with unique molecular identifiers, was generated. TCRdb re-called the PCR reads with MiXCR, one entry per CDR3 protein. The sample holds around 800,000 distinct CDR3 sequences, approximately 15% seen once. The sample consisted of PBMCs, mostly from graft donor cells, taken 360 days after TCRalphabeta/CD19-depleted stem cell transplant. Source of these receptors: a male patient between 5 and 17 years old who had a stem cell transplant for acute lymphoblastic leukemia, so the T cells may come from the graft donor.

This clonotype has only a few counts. Here the CDR3 DNA reads TGTGCCTGGTCGCCGGAACCAAACACTGAAGCTTTCTTT. This encodes CAWSPEPNTEAFF. This chain joins TRBV30 and TRBJ1-1, with D unclear. The V gene lost 5 bases and the J gene lost 2 bases, with 12 bases spanning the gap. The CDR3 extends over 13 amino acids. Germline V gives CDR1 GTSNPN, CDR2 SVGIG (reference sequence).

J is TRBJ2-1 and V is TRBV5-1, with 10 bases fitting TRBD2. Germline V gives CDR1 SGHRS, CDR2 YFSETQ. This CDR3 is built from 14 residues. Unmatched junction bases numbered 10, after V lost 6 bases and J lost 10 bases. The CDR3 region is CASTVLAGGGEQFF. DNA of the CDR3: TGCGCCAGCACGGTATTAGCGGGAGGTGGAGAGCAGTTCTTC.

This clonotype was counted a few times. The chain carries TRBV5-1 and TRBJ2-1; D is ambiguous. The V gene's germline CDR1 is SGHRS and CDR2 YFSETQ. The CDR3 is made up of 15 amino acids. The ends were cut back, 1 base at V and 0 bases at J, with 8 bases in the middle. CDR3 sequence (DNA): TGCGCCAGCAGCTTGTCGCTCAACTCCTACAATGAGCAGTTCTTC. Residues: CASSLSLNSYNEQFF.

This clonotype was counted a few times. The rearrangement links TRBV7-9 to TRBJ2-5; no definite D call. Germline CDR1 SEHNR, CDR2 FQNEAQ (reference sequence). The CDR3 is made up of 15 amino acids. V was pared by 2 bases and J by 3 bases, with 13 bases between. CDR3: CASSLSNIPKETQYF. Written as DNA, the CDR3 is TGTGCCAGCAGCTTATCGAACATACCTAAAGAGACCCAGTACTTC.

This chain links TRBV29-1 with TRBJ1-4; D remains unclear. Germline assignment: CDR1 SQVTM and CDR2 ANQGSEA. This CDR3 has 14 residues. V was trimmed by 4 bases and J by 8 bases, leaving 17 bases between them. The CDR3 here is CSVGSSRVAEKLFF. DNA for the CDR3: TGCAGCGTTGGATCTTCGAGGGTTGCAGAAAAACTGTTTTTT.

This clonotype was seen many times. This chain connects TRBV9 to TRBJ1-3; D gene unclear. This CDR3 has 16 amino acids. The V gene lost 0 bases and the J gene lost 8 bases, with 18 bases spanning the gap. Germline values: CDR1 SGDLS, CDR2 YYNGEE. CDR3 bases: TGTGCCAGCAGCGTAGACCCATGGGCGCCGAGGGACACCATATATTTT. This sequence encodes CASSVDPWAPRDTIYF.

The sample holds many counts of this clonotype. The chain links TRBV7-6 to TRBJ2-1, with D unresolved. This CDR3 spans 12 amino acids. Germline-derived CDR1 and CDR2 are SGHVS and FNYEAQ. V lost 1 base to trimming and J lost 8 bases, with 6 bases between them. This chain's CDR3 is CASSLVEDEQFF. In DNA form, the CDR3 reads TGTGCCAGCAGCTTAGTGGAAGATGAGCAGTTCTTC.

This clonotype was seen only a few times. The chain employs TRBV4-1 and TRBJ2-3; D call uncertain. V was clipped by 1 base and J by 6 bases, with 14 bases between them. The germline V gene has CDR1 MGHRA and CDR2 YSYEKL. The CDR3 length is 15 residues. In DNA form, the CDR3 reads TGCGCCAGCAGCCAAGTAGCTGACCTTAGGGATACGCAGTATTTT. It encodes CASSQVADLRDTQYF.

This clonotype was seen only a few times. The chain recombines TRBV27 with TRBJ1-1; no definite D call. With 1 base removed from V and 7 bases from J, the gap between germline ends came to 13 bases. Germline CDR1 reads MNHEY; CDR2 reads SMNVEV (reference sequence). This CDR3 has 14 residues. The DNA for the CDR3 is TGTGCCAGCAGTTTATACGTTGAGGGCAGTGAAGCTTTCTTT. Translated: CASSLYVEGSEAFF.